The clone carrying this T cell receptor (beta chain) has a handful of counts. The data are from a study of shared T cell receptors in the human thymus. The CDR3 is 18 residues long. V dropped 7 bases and J dropped 5; count of bases not matched to a gene: 22. CDR1 is MGHDK and CDR2 is SYGVNS in the germline V gene. Clones were sequenced by immunoSEQ multiplex PCR, and TCRdb holds only the in-frame ones, with some missing. The sample yields approximately 760,000 clones, 70% to 90% seen once. These data are also associated with another study on human thymus T cells. That publication notes: Thymus was obtained from resections taken during corrective heart surgery. V and J gene usage appeared biased in thymic and blood repertoires.

This receptor was identified in a girl less than two years old with a congenital heart defect. The J gene is TRBJ1-1, the V gene TRBV25-1, with 7 bases lining up with TRBD1. Source material: thymocytes. In DNA form, the CDR3 reads TGTGCCAGCACTTTTGGCAGTCACAGGGGAACGGGCGGAACTGAAGCTTTCTTT. This gives the protein CASTFGSHRGTGGTEAFF. The complete variable domain, with remaining parts taken from reference TRBV25-1 and TRBJ1-1, reads EADIYQTPRYLVIGTGKKITLECSQTMGHDKMYWYQQDPGMELHLIHYSYGVNSTEKGDLSSESTVSRIRTEHFPLTLESARPSHTSQYLCASTFGSHRGTGGTEAFFGQGTRLTVV.